The 30 T cell receptor beta chains below were found in one sample sequenced in a study of human T cells and chemical hapten exposure (dated by TCRdb to about 2021). The sample's time point label, decoded: patch test 1, 2 weeks after DPC sensitization. The intended sense of this specimen's treatment or condition label: therapeutic diphenylcyclopropenone sensitization with weekly scalp DPC. The library was made by RACE. Sequencing relied on a NextSeq 500. TCRdb reprocessing: public reads trimmed at Q25 with fastp, clones called with MiXCR, in-frame beta chains kept. Rows are combined by CDR3 protein, so each entry shows the most common genes and DNA. For this sample there are under 130,000 distinct CDR3 sequences; 8% to 13% appear just once. The ten largest clones add up to roughly 3.5% of the sample. Sequencing used whole blood, obtained in connection with sensitization to the hapten diphenylcyclopropenone (DPC). The receptors stem from a woman aged 40 to 55 with alopecia areata. Some clones in this sample may be carry-over from other donors' samples.

The chain carries TRBV18 and TRBJ1-1; no definite D call. V lost 6 bases, J lost 1 base, and 12 bases lay in between. In germline, CDR1 is KGHSH, CDR2 LQKENI. This CDR3 has 14 residues. CDR3 protein: CASSPRSRNTEAFF. As DNA, the CDR3 is TGTGCCAGCTCTCCGCGGTCTCGGAACACTGAAGCTTTCTTT.

This clonotype has only a few counts. The gene calls are TRBV20-1 and TRBJ1-4, with D perhaps matching TRBD1 (5 bases). The V end was cut by 1 base, the J end by 3 bases, with 15 bases between. Looked up from germline, CDR1 is DFQATT and CDR2 is SNEGSKA (reference sequence). The CDR3 spans 16 residues. In DNA form, the CDR3 reads TGCAGTGCTAGAGCTCCCTTGCAGGGCCCTAATGAAAAACTGTTTTTT. It translates to CSARAPLQGPNEKLFF.

V usage is TRBV11-2 and J usage is TRBJ2-5; 13 bases fit TRBD2. CDR3 length equals 17 residues. Germline V lookup: CDR1 SGHAT, CDR2 FQNNGV. In DNA form, the CDR3 reads TGTAGCAGCAGCTTCCAAGGACTAGCGGGAGTAAGAGAGACCCAGTACTTC. It yields the protein CSSSFQGLAGVRETQYF.

This clonotype was seen a few times. The V call is TRBV9, the J call TRBJ2-5, with D unresolved. Germline-derived CDR1 and CDR2 are SGDLS and YYNGEE. Trimming removed 0 bases from V and 2 bases from J, with 8 bases in between. The CDR3 contains 14 residues. The CDR3 protein is CASSVEAEQETQYF. DNA of the CDR3: TGTGCCAGCAGCGTAGAGGCGGAGCAAGAGACCCAGTACTTC. Complete variable domain (other parts from reference TRBV9 and TRBJ2-5): DSGVTQTPKHLITATGQRVTLRCSPRSGDLSVYWYQQSLDQGLQFLIQYYNGEERAKGNILERFSAQQFPDLHSELNLSSLELGDSALYFCASSVEAEQETQYFGPGTRLLVL.

The sample holds many counts of this clonotype. The J gene is TRBJ1-2, the V gene TRBV6-1; D is possibly TRBD1 (5 bases). The CDR3 spans 14 residues. V was trimmed by 3 bases and J by 4 bases, leaving 12 bases between them. Per germline, CDR1 MNHNS and CDR2 SASEGT. The CDR3 loop reads CASSEAGPAYGYTF. DNA of the CDR3: TGTGCCAGCAGTGAGGCGGGGCCTGCCTATGGCTACACCTTC.

The rearrangement links TRBV7-9 to TRBJ2-2; 10 bases agree with TRBD1. Germline lookup yields CDR1 SEHNR and CDR2 FQNEAQ (reference sequence). This CDR3 contains 16 residues. J gave up 3 bases and V 4 bases, and 5 bases lay outside the gene matches. The CDR3 spells CASSSRTGGDTGELFF. The CDR3 coding sequence is TGTGCCAGCAGCTCCCGGACAGGGGGAGACACCGGGGAGCTGTTTTTT.

This clonotype was seen repeatedly, ten times or more. The chain carries TRBV11-2 and TRBJ2-1, with 8 bases matching TRBD2. The CDR3 covers 14 residues. Per the germline V gene, CDR1 is SGHAT and CDR2 is FQNNGV. The trim removed 5 bases at V and 5 bases at J, leaving 5 bases unmatched. The CDR3 reads CASSPSGPNNEQFF. In nucleotides, the CDR3 is TGTGCCAGCAGCCCTAGCGGGCCGAACAATGAGCAGTTCTTC.

This clonotype was counted a few times. V gene TRBV28 combines with J gene TRBJ2-2; perhaps D is TRBD1 or TRBD2 (5 bases each). CDR1 and CDR2 (germline): MDHEN, SYDVKM. The CDR3 is 15 amino acids. Trimming took off 3 bases at V and 4 bases at J, with 12 bases between the two ends. CDR3 amino acids: CASSLGRAPTGELFF. The CDR3 nucleotides are TGTGCCAGCAGTTTGGGGCGGGCCCCCACCGGGGAGCTGTTTTTT.

The V and J genes are TRBV3-1 and TRBJ2-3; 13 bases are shared with TRBD2. V dropped 0 bases and J dropped 3; count of bases not matched to a gene: 6. The V gene's germline CDR1 is LGHDT and CDR2 YNNKEL (reference sequence). This CDR3 is 18 amino acids long. CDR3 loop: CASSQERLAGGRTDTQYF. The CDR3 nucleotides read TGTGCCAGCAGCCAAGAGCGACTAGCGGGGGGCAGAACAGATACGCAGTATTTT.

This clonotype was counted at least ten times. V is TRBV11-2 and J is TRBJ2-2; 9 bases agree with TRBD2. The germline V gene has CDR1 SGHAT and CDR2 FQNNGV. This CDR3 is built from 13 residues. The V segment lost 6 bases and the J segment 6 bases; nucleotides outside the gene matches: 2. The CDR3 nucleotides read TGTGCCAGCAGGCGACTAGCGGCCGGGGAGCTGTTTTTT. The encoded protein is CASRRLAAGELFF.

This clonotype was observed a few times. CDR3 loop: CASSGGGGRGANVLTF. Here the CDR3 DNA reads TGTGCCAGCAGCGGAGGGGGCGGCAGAGGGGCCAACGTCCTGACTTTC. V is TRBV9 and J is TRBJ2-6; 7 bases match TRBD1. There are 16 residues in the CDR3. CDR1 SGDLS and CDR2 YYNGEE come from the germline V gene. The ends lost 3 bases at V and 4 bases at J; junction bases unmatched: 7. Supplemented by reference TRBV9 and TRBJ2-6, the full variable domain reads DSGVTQTPKHLITATGQRVTLRCSPRSGDLSVYWYQQSLDQGLQFLIQYYNGEERAKGNILERFSAQQFPDLHSELNLSSLELGDSALYFCASSGGGGRGANVLTFGAGSRLTVL.

This clonotype was detected only a few times. The V and J genes are TRBV7-9 and TRBJ2-4, with 7 nucleotides matching TRBD2. V lost 1 base and J lost 1; bases outside the gene matches: 7. This CDR3 is 17 amino acids long. Germline CDR1 SEHNR, CDR2 FQNEAQ (reference sequence). The CDR3 loop is CASSLVGSGIAKNIQYF. Written as DNA, the CDR3 is TGTGCCAGCAGCTTAGTTGGGAGCGGGATTGCCAAAAACATTCAGTACTTC.

This clonotype was observed many times. The chain couples TRBV7-2 to TRBJ2-1; tentative D call: TRBD2 (6 bases). Deletions cut 3 bases from V and 4 bases from J, with 25 bases between. The germline CDR1 and CDR2 sequences are SGHTA and FQGNSA. The CDR3 covers 19 residues. This chain's CDR3 is CASSFQPQTGTGIYNEQFF. The CDR3 nucleotides read TGTGCCAGCAGCTTCCAGCCGCAGACCGGGACTGGAATTTACAATGAGCAGTTCTTC.

Turning to this clonotype: One base away lies a much larger clone, so this may be a sequencing read error. The chain recombines TRBV3-1 with TRBJ2-5; TRBD2 aligns across 8 bases. The V gene's germline CDR1 is LGHDT and CDR2 YNNKEL (reference sequence). The CDR3 has 14 residues. In DNA, the CDR3 is TGTGCCGGCAGCCAAGCTTCTAGCGGGCAGACCCAGTACTTC. Amino acids: CAGSQASSGQTQYF.

This chain connects TRBV29-1 to TRBJ2-1, with TRBD2 as a possible D gene (6 bases). Trimming took off 4 bases at V and 3 bases at J, with 31 bases between the two ends. Per germline, CDR1 SQVTM and CDR2 ANQGSEA. The CDR3 spans 20 residues. CDR3 sequence reads: CSVVYLMRDAPPRGYNEQFF. DNA for the CDR3: TGCAGCGTTGTTTATTTGATGCGGGATGCTCCACCAAGGGGCTACAATGAGCAGTTCTTC.

This clonotype was observed many times. CDR3 in amino acids: CASSLDWTSGSNAFF. DNA for the CDR3: TGTGCCAGCAGCTTAGATTGGACTAGCGGGAGTAATGCGTTCTTC. This sequence joins TRBV7-2 and TRBJ2-1; TRBD2 agrees at 13 bases. CDR3 length equals 15 residues. With V trimmed by 1 base and J by 15 bases, 9 bases remained unmatched. Looked up from germline, CDR1 is SGHTA and CDR2 is FQGNSA.

The chain joins TRBV28 to TRBJ2-1; TRBD2 might be the D (6 bases). V was shortened by 7 bases and J by 7 bases, with 17 bases between the two germline ends. The CDR3 spans 14 residues. Per the germline V gene, CDR1 is MDHEN and CDR2 is SYDVKM. The CDR3 spells CASTPPGSRNEQFF. The CDR3 DNA sequence: TGTGCCAGCACCCCCCCCGGGAGCCGGAATGAGCAGTTCTTC.

The V gene is TRBV6-5, the J gene TRBJ1-1; D remains unclear. Deletions cut 3 bases from V and 8 bases from J, with 13 bases between. This CDR3 is 13 amino acids long. Germline values: CDR1 MNHEY, CDR2 SVGAGI. This chain's CDR3 is CASSYNALGEAFF. CDR3 bases: TGTGCCAGCAGTTATAACGCCCTTGGGGAAGCTTTCTTT.

As DNA, the CDR3 is TGTGCCAGCAGCGGGGGGGTACAGGGTCCCCTTGGGACCTACGAGCAGTACTTC. This translates into CASSGGVQGPLGTYEQYF. The chain joins TRBV7-9 to TRBJ2-7, with a tentative D call TRBD2 (7 bases). The CDR3 sequence is 18 residues long. Germline-derived CDR1 and CDR2 are SEHNR and FQNEAQ (reference sequence). V lost 5 bases, J lost 2 bases, and 25 bases lay in between.

This clonotype occurred many times. The junction does not match germline at one end; this may be a read error. The rearrangement joins TRBV9 to TRBJ2-7; the D call may be TRBD1 or TRBD2 (5 bases each). Germline CDR1 reads SGDLS; CDR2 reads YYNGEE. This CDR3 has 14 residues. The CDR3 spells CASSLGASSHEQYF. The CDR3 nucleotides are TGTGCCAGCAGCCTCGGGGCTAGCTCCCACGAGCAGTACTTC.

In its sample, this clonotype was seen a few times. V is TRBV7-8 and J is TRBJ2-7; the D is unclear. V dropped 2 bases and J dropped 2 bases, with 7 bases sitting between them. The CDR3 totals 13 residues. Germline V gene lookup returns CDR1 SGHVS and CDR2 FQNEAQ. The CDR3 DNA reads TGTGCCAGCAGCTTATTACAAGCCTACGAGCAGTACTTC. It codes for CASSLLQAYEQYF.

The table lists this clonotype with a few counts. This chain connects TRBV6-2 or TRBV6-3 to TRBJ2-1; 14 bases line up with TRBD2. CDR1 and CDR2 from the germline V gene are MNHEY and SVGEGT. This CDR3 is 15 amino acids long. The J segment lost 9 bases and the V segment lost 6 bases, leaving 7 bases of the junction unmatched. CDR3 sequence reads: CASSLGLAGVGEQFF. The CDR3 DNA sequence: TGTGCCAGCAGCCTGGGACTAGCGGGAGTCGGTGAGCAGTTCTTC.

The CDR3 region is CASSLSGRGEQYF. The DNA for the CDR3 is TGTGCCAGCAGCCTTAGCGGGAGGGGCGAGCAGTACTTC. The chain is built from TRBV5-6 and TRBJ2-7, with 11 positions matching TRBD2. The length of the CDR3 is 13 residues. The germline V gene has CDR1 SGHDT and CDR2 YYEEEE. V lost 4 bases, J lost 6 bases, and 3 bases stayed unmatched.

This clonotype showed up many times. The chain is built from TRBV9 and TRBJ2-4; D possibly uses TRBD1 or TRBD2 (7 bases each). CDR3 length: 17 residues. The V end was cut by 0 bases, the J end by 6 bases, with 19 bases between. Germline V lookup: CDR1 SGDLS, CDR2 YYNGEE. Here the CDR3 DNA reads TGTGCCAGCAGCGTAGCTTCAGGGGGAGGGCCCGGAAACATTCAGTACTTC. Translating it yields CASSVASGGGPGNIQYF.

This clonotype appeared many times. This chain uses TRBV6-5 with TRBJ1-1, with 7 bases fitting TRBD1. Germline CDR1 MNHEY, CDR2 SVGAGI. V dropped 7 bases and J dropped 1; count of bases not matched to a gene: 9. This CDR3 region has 15 residues. The CDR3 reads CASTQGGPGNTEAFF. CDR3 nucleotides: TGTGCCAGCACCCAGGGGGGGCCAGGGAACACTGAAGCTTTCTTT.

This chain links TRBV4-3 with TRBJ1-2; D might be TRBD1 (6 bases). CDR1 LGHNA and CDR2 YSLEER come from the germline V gene. Trimming left V 4 bases short and J 7 bases short, with 16 bases between. This CDR3 is 14 amino acids long. The CDR3 coding sequence is TGCGCCAGCAGCCCTAAAGCAGGGGAGCTTGGCTACACCTTC. It is translated as CASSPKAGELGYTF.

This clonotype appeared many times. The chain has TRBV4-3 and TRBJ1-6; the D gene is possibly TRBD1 (6 bases). Deletions cut 4 bases from V and 4 bases from J, with 11 bases between. This CDR3 region has 15 residues. Per the germline V gene, CDR1 is LGHNA and CDR2 is YSLEER. The CDR3 DNA reads TGCGCCAGCAGCCCGGAAGGGGGATATAATTCACCCCTCCACTTT. Its translation: CASSPEGGYNSPLHF.

Many counts were recorded for this clonotype. The chain uses TRBV6-2 or TRBV6-3 and TRBJ2-1; TRBD2 matches 8 bases. This CDR3 has 16 residues. With V trimmed by 5 bases and J by 0 bases, 6 bases remained unmatched. The germline gives CDR1 MNHEY, CDR2 SVGEGT. In DNA, the CDR3 is TGTGCCAGCAGTCACGGACTAGCTCTCTCCTACAATGAGCAGTTCTTC. Residues: CASSHGLALSYNEQFF.

Only a few counts were recorded for this clonotype. The V gene is TRBV7-9, the J gene TRBJ2-3; 7 bases align to TRBD1. Trimming removed 1 base from V and 0 bases from J; junction bases left unmatched: 1. The CDR3 covers 15 residues. The germline CDR1 and CDR2 sequences are SEHNR and FQNEAQ (reference sequence). The CDR3, as DNA: TGTGCCAGCAGCTTAGAGGGGGCCAGCACAGATACGCAGTATTTT. It specifies CASSLEGASTDTQYF. The whole variable domain, filled in from reference TRBV7-9 and TRBJ2-3, reads DTGVSQNPRHKITKRGQNVTFRCDPISEHNRLYWYRQTLGQGPEFLTYFQNEAQLEKSRLLSDRFSAERPKGSFSTLEIQRTEQGDSAMYLCASSLEGASTDTQYFGPGTRLTVL.

The rearrangement links TRBV6-5 to TRBJ1-1, with TRBD1 matching over 7 bases. This CDR3 comprises 15 residues. Germline V lookup: CDR1 MNHEY, CDR2 SVGAGI. The V and J ends lost 5 bases and 1 base, in that order; junction bases with no gene match: 7. CDR3 sequence reads: CASSDWTGQNTEAFF. CDR3 nucleotide sequence: TGTGCCAGCAGTGATTGGACAGGACAGAACACTGAAGCTTTCTTT.